This TCR beta chain appears in the sequencing data of a study of CD8 T cells in ankylosing spondylitis. This clonotype was counted many times. Its antigen is as yet unknown. Broader study findings: Peripheral blood held disease-linked clones only at relatively low frequency, and these were CD8+.

Each CDR3 protein is one row after TCRdb ran MiXCR on the 5' RACE reads. The sample has over 100,000 distinct CDR3 sequences; 10% to 12% are singletons. Sequencing was performed on blood, either unsorted or a sorted T cell fraction (not recorded which). This receptor was taken from a female donor with ankylosing spondylitis or in good health (not recorded which).

CDR3 residues: CASSLIGRGLFNYGYTF. CDR3 sequence (DNA): TGTGCCAGCAGCTTAATCGGCAGGGGCCTTTTTAACTATGGCTACACCTTC. The V gene is TRBV7-9, the J gene TRBJ1-2; a possible D gene is TRBD1 (6 bases). Germline-derived CDR1 and CDR2 are SEHNR and FQNEAQ (reference sequence). V was clipped by 2 bases and J by 1 base, with 17 bases between them. This CDR3 region has 17 residues.